This entry lists 31 T cell receptor beta chains sequenced from one sample in a study of T-cell reconstitution after alpha-beta-depleted transplantation in children. Using unique molecular identifiers, the investigators prepared the TCRbeta library. TCRdb used MiXCR to reprocess the PCR reads, holding one entry per CDR3 protein. Here the sample spans 260,000 or so distinct CDR3 sequences, approximately 12% being singletons. The specimen was PBMCs from the stem cell graft donor, collected from the stem cell graft. Source of these receptors: a human donor who donated a stem cell graft to a child with acute lymphoblastic leukemia.

The V call is TRBV20-1, the J call TRBJ2-1; 7 bases agree with TRBD2. The V segment lost 5 bases and the J segment 10 bases; nucleotides outside the gene matches: 11. The germline V gene has CDR1 DFQATT and CDR2 SNEGSKA (reference sequence). The CDR3 consists of 13 residues. The CDR3 sequence: CSARNSGAGEQFF. DNA for the CDR3: TGCAGTGCTCGGAACAGCGGGGCAGGCGAGCAGTTCTTC.

In its sample, this clonotype was seen many times. The rearrangement joins TRBV20-1 to TRBJ1-5; possible D gene TRBD1, 5 bases. CDR1 is DFQATT and CDR2 is SNEGSKA in the germline V gene (reference sequence). Trimming cost V 7 bases and J 2 bases, with 12 bases left between them. This CDR3 region has 13 residues. The CDR3 region is CSVFLGGNQPQHF. The DNA of the CDR3 is TGCAGTGTTTTCCTGGGGGGCAATCAGCCCCAGCATTTT.

This clonotype showed up just a few times. The chain uses TRBV4-1 and TRBJ2-5; tentative D call: TRBD2 (6 bases). Per the germline V gene, CDR1 is MGHRA and CDR2 is YSYEKL. Trimming shortened V by 5 bases and J by 5 bases, and 24 bases separated the two germline ends. The CDR3 is 17 residues long. CDR3 coding DNA: TGCGCCAGCAGCTCAACCGGATGGCAGGCGGGGCCCGAGACCCAGTACTTC. Translation gives CASSSTGWQAGPETQYF.

This clonotype was seen repeatedly, ten times or more. The rearrangement links TRBV9 to TRBJ1-2; no clear D. Trimming pared 0 bases from V and 2 bases from J, leaving 8 bases between. The CDR3 totals 14 residues. CDR1 is SGDLS and CDR2 is YYNGEE in the germline V gene. The CDR3 spells CASSVASGNYGYTF. The CDR3 DNA reads TGTGCCAGCAGCGTAGCTTCCGGGAACTATGGCTACACCTTC.

This clonotype was detected many times. J is TRBJ2-3 and V is TRBV7-3; D is undetermined. Germline values: CDR1 SGHTA, CDR2 FQGTGA. Trimming left V 10 bases short and J 3 bases short, with 11 bases between. The CDR3 extends over 12 amino acids. CDR3 amino acids: CAKMRRTDTQYF. For the CDR3, the DNA is TGTGCCAAGATGAGAAGGACAGATACGCAGTATTTT.

About this clonotype itself: A read error may be the cause here, since a much bigger clone is one base away. The chain is built from TRBV7-9 and TRBJ2-1; 13 nucleotides align to TRBD2. The germline V gene has CDR1 SEHNR and CDR2 FQNEAQ (reference sequence). Unmatched junction bases numbered 3, after V lost 4 bases and J lost 3 bases. CDR3 length: 16 residues. CDR3 nucleotides: TGTGCCAGCAGCTCAGGGACTAGCGGGATCTACAATGAGCAGTTCTTC. Protein sequence: CASSSGTSGIYNEQFF.

The chain joins TRBV20-1 to TRBJ1-1; the D gene is possibly TRBD1 (5 bases). The CDR3 is 12 amino acids. Trimming cost V 5 bases and J 5 bases, with 12 bases left between them. Germline lookup yields CDR1 DFQATT and CDR2 SNEGSKA (reference sequence). CDR3 residues: CSAGGGSTEAFF. Written as DNA, the CDR3 is TGCAGTGCTGGCGGGGGGTCGACTGAAGCTTTCTTT.

Many counts were recorded for this clonotype. CDR3 in amino acids: CASSLRGGRASTDTQYF. Written as DNA, the CDR3 is TGTGCCAGCAGCTTACGGGGGGGACGCGCCAGCACAGATACGCAGTATTTT. The chain combines TRBV7-2 with TRBJ2-3, with TRBD2 matching over 8 bases. V trimming: 2 bases; J trimming: 0 bases; junction bases outside the gene matches: 7. The length of the CDR3 is 17 residues. Germline CDR1 reads SGHTA; CDR2 reads FQGNSA.

This clonotype was seen many times. DNA for the CDR3: TGTGCCAGCAGTTATGGGGATCCAAACGAGCAGTACTTC. Its translation: CASSYGDPNEQYF. The chain recombines TRBV12-3 or TRBV12-4 with TRBJ2-7; unclear D gene. V dropped 4 bases and J dropped 5 bases, with 12 bases sitting between them. The CDR3 has 13 amino acids.

Ten or more counts support this clonotype. The rearrangement uses TRBV13 and TRBJ2-1; 8 bases fit TRBD2. Losses at the gene ends were 2 bases for V and 10 bases for J; bases not matched to a gene: 7. The CDR3 spans 14 residues. Germline V gives CDR1 PRHDT, CDR2 FYEKMQ (reference sequence). The CDR3 here is CASSLSGRAWEQFF. The CDR3 DNA reads TGTGCCAGCAGCTTAAGCGGGAGAGCATGGGAGCAGTTCTTC.

This clonotype was seen ten or more times. The genes are TRBV30 and TRBJ2-3; 11 positions match TRBD2. Unmatched junction bases numbered 2, after V lost 2 bases and J lost 1 base. Per germline, CDR1 GTSNPN and CDR2 SVGIG (reference sequence). This CDR3 comprises 15 residues. In nucleotides, the CDR3 is TGTGCCTGGAGTAAACTAGCGGGGGGCACAGATACGCAGTATTTT. Its translation: CAWSKLAGGTDTQYF.

At least ten counts were recorded for this clonotype. The chain joins TRBV19 to TRBJ2-3, with a tentative D call TRBD2 (6 bases). This CDR3 is 14 amino acids long. The V gene lost 7 bases and the J gene lost 3 bases, with 14 bases spanning the gap. The germline V gene has CDR1 LNHDA and CDR2 SQIVND (reference sequence). CDR3 loop: CASTTDGGTDTQYF. The DNA of the CDR3 is TGTGCCAGTACCACTGACGGGGGAACAGATACGCAGTATTTT. The full variable domain, rest sourced from reference TRBV19 and TRBJ2-3, is DGGITQSPKYLFRKEGQNVTLSCEQNLNHDAMYWYRQDPGQGLRLIYYSQIVNDFQKGDIAEGYSVSREKKESFPLTVTSAQKNPTAFYLCASTTDGGTDTQYFGPGTRLTVL.

This clonotype was counted many times. For the CDR3, the DNA is TGTGCCAGCAGCGTAGAGAGGTCCTCAGAGCAGTACTTC. As protein: CASSVERSSEQYF. The chain couples TRBV9 to TRBJ2-7, with D unresolved. V lost 0 bases to trimming and J lost 7 bases, with 11 bases between them. Germline CDR1 SGDLS, CDR2 YYNGEE. The CDR3 has 13 residues. The full variable domain, its missing parts supplied by reference TRBV9 and TRBJ2-7, is DSGVTQTPKHLITATGQRVTLRCSPRSGDLSVYWYQQSLDQGLQFLIQYYNGEERAKGNILERFSAQQFPDLHSELNLSSLELGDSALYFCASSVERSSEQYFGPGTRLTVT.

This clonotype was seen at least ten times. A read error may account for a junction end that differs from germline. The V call is TRBV9, the J call TRBJ2-1, with 7 bases aligning to TRBD2. This CDR3 has 15 amino acids. The germline gives CDR1 SGDLS, CDR2 YYNGEE. This CDR3 is CASSVEIAGNNEQFF. CDR3 nucleotides: TGTGCCAGCAGTGTAGAAATAGCGGGTAACAATGAGCAGTTCTTC. The entire variable domain, with the rest obtained from reference TRBV9 and TRBJ2-1, is as follows: DSGVTQTPKHLITATGQRVTLRCSPRSGDLSVYWYQQSLDQGLQFLIQYYNGEERAKGNILERFSAQQFPDLHSELNLSSLELGDSALYFCASSVEIAGNNEQFFGPGTRLTVL.

This clonotype was seen many times. The chain uses TRBV5-5 and TRBJ2-2; D ambiguous. The CDR3 length is 14 residues. Germline V gene sequence: CDR1 SGHKS, CDR2 YYEKEE (reference sequence). V lost 2 bases, J lost 6 bases, and 11 bases lay in between. CDR3 sequence (DNA): TGTGCCAGCAGCTTTGGGATGTGGTCCGGGGAGCTGTTTTTT. Protein: CASSFGMWSGELFF.

At least ten counts were recorded for this clonotype. This chain connects TRBV9 to TRBJ1-2, with 8 bases fitting TRBD1. Germline-derived CDR1 and CDR2 are SGDLS and YYNGEE. The CDR3 totals 16 residues. The trim removed 5 bases at V and 2 bases at J, leaving 11 bases unmatched. The CDR3 region is CASSGIPGQENYGYTF. The CDR3 region has the DNA TGTGCCAGCAGTGGAATTCCGGGACAGGAGAACTATGGCTACACCTTC.

Ten or more counts support this clonotype. The chain has TRBV25-1 and TRBJ1-2; 11 bases fit TRBD1. The V and J ends lost 6 bases and 3 bases, in that order; junction bases with no gene match: 3. This CDR3 has 14 residues. The germline V gene has CDR1 MGHDK and CDR2 SYGVNS. In nucleotides, the CDR3 is TGTGCCAGCAGCGGGACAGGGGGTGACTATGGCTACACCTTC. Its protein product is CASSGTGGDYGYTF.

The chain combines TRBV2 with TRBJ2-1; D is unclear. Trimming removed 7 bases at V and 4 bases at J, with 8 bases between. The CDR3 is 12 amino acids. In germline, CDR1 is SNHLY, CDR2 FYNNEI. This CDR3 reads CASKGRYNEQFF. The CDR3 DNA follows: TGTGCCAGCAAGGGCAGATACAATGAGCAGTTCTTC.

In this sample, this clonotype turned up many times. This sequence joins TRBV9 and TRBJ2-7; 8 bases line up with TRBD2. The V gene's germline CDR1 is SGDLS and CDR2 YYNGEE. The CDR3 is 14 residues long. V lost 4 bases, J lost 0 bases, and 3 bases stayed unmatched. The CDR3 reads CASSPGGSSYEQYF. For the CDR3, the DNA is TGTGCCAGCAGCCCGGGGGGGTCCTCCTACGAGCAGTACTTC.

This chain joins TRBV12-3 or TRBV12-4 and TRBJ2-7, with D unresolved. The V end was cut by 3 bases, the J end by 4 bases, with 10 bases between. This CDR3 spans 13 amino acids. The CDR3 reads CASSFGKGYEQYF. CDR3 nucleotide sequence: TGTGCCAGCAGTTTTGGGAAGGGTTACGAGCAGTACTTC.

This clonotype was observed many times. V is TRBV10-3 and J is TRBJ2-7; 7 bases match TRBD1. Trimming removed 6 bases from V and 3 bases from J; junction bases left unmatched: 2. The CDR3 is made up of 12 amino acids. The germline V gene has CDR1 ENHRY and CDR2 SYGVKD. The CDR3, as DNA: TGTGCCATCAGGAGGGACAGCTACGAGCAGTACTTC. Its translation: CAIRRDSYEQYF.

This clonotype was counted at least ten times. This chain uses TRBV10-3 with TRBJ2-1; a possible D gene is TRBD2 (6 bases). V was pared by 5 bases and J by 8 bases, with 16 bases between. The CDR3 loop spans 14 amino acids. Germline-derived CDR1 and CDR2 are ENHRY and SYGVKD. The CDR3, as DNA: TGTGCCATCAGTCCGACTAGTTCGGGCGATGAGCAGTTCTTC. It translates to CAISPTSSGDEQFF.

Worth noting for this clonotype: Given a much more abundant clone one base away, this may be a read error. The chain uses TRBV15 and TRBJ1-2, with D uncertain. Germline CDR1 and CDR2: LNHNV and YYDKDF (reference sequence). This CDR3 contains 12 residues. CDR3 nucleotide sequence: TGTGCCACCAGCAGAGTTAACTCTGGCTACACCTTC. Translated, it gives CATSRVNSGYTF.

This clonotype was seen ten or more times. The chain uses TRBV12-3 or TRBV12-4 and TRBJ2-7; D not resolved. CDR3 size: 12 residues. V was shortened by 6 bases and J by 2 bases, with 8 bases between the two germline ends. The CDR3 nucleotides read TGTGCCAGCAGCTACACGGCCTACGAGCAGTACTTC. The encoded protein is CASSYTAYEQYF.

This clonotype was found many times. The rearrangement uses TRBV5-5 and TRBJ2-7, with D unclear. Germline V gene sequence: CDR1 SGHKS, CDR2 YYEKEE (reference sequence). Trimming cost V 0 bases and J 2 bases, with 21 bases left between them. The CDR3 extends over 18 amino acids. This chain's CDR3 is CASSLAYYGSPKAYEQYF. CDR3 sequence (DNA): TGTGCCAGCAGCTTGGCATACTACGGCTCGCCCAAGGCCTACGAGCAGTACTTC.

This sequence joins TRBV4-2 and TRBJ2-1; 16 bases align to TRBD2. The CDR3 consists of 19 residues. Germline V gene lookup returns CDR1 LGHNA and CDR2 YNFKEQ. Trimming at V came to 2 bases and at J to 6 bases, leaving 10 bases not matched to a gene. The CDR3 loop is CASSQPYGTSGGAGNEQFF. CDR3 in DNA: TGTGCCAGCAGCCAACCCTACGGGACTAGCGGGGGGGCTGGCAATGAGCAGTTCTTC.

This clonotype has only a few counts. This rearrangement joins TRBV9 to TRBJ1-3; a weak D match, TRBD1 (5 bases). This CDR3 is 14 amino acids long. Germline CDR1 reads SGDLS; CDR2 reads YYNGEE. The V and J ends lost 3 bases and 0 bases respectively, with 7 bases between them. In nucleotides, the CDR3 is TGTGCCAGCAGCGGGGGACTCTCTGGAAACACCATATATTTT. Translated, it gives CASSGGLSGNTIYF.

J is TRBJ2-7 and V is TRBV7-9; TRBD2 agrees at 12 bases. V trimming: 5 bases; J trimming: 2 bases; junction bases outside the gene matches: 4. This CDR3 contains 15 residues. Germline V lookup: CDR1 SEHNR, CDR2 FQNEAQ (reference sequence). The CDR3 DNA is TGTGCCAGCAGCGCACCTAGCGGGAGGGCCTACGAGCAGTACTTC. Protein product: CASSAPSGRAYEQYF. The whole variable domain, filled in from reference TRBV7-9 and TRBJ2-7, reads DTGVSQNPRHKITKRGQNVTFRCDPISEHNRLYWYRQTLGQGPEFLTYFQNEAQLEKSRLLSDRFSAERPKGSFSTLEIQRTEQGDSAMYLCASSAPSGRAYEQYFGPGTRLTVT.

This clonotype was seen repeatedly, ten times or more. This chain uses TRBV24-1 with TRBJ2-1; 12 positions match TRBD2. Trimming cost V 3 bases and J 7 bases; bases outside gene matches: 6. The germline V gene encodes CDR1 KGHDR and CDR2 SFDVKD. The CDR3 is 16 residues long. The CDR3 is CATSDPRTSGINEQFF. The CDR3 DNA reads TGTGCCACCAGTGATCCTAGGACTAGCGGGATAAATGAGCAGTTCTTC.

The V call is TRBV20-1, the J call TRBJ2-3, with TRBD2 matching over 7 bases. The trim removed 6 bases at V and 2 bases at J, leaving 11 bases unmatched. Germline V gene lookup returns CDR1 DFQATT and CDR2 SNEGSKA (reference sequence). CDR3 length equals 15 residues. CDR3 sequence: CSAPSGLAVTDTQYF. In DNA, the CDR3 is TGCAGTGCCCCTTCGGGGCTAGCGGTCACAGATACGCAGTATTTT.

This clonotype was seen at least ten times. V and J are TRBV5-1 and TRBJ2-5; TRBD1 is a possible D gene (6 bases). V was trimmed by 0 bases and J by 2 bases, leaving 11 bases between them. This CDR3 spans 15 amino acids. Germline V gives CDR1 SGHRS, CDR2 YFSETQ. The CDR3 DNA reads as TGCGCCAGCAGCTTGGTCGGGACAAATCAAGAGACCCAGTACTTC. Translating it yields CASSLVGTNQETQYF.